The clone carrying this TCR beta chain has only a few counts. What it recognizes is unknown. V was shortened by 4 bases and J by 6 bases, with 7 bases between the two germline ends. The length of the CDR3 is 11 residues. The germline V gene has CDR1 DFQATT and CDR2 SNEGSKA (reference sequence). This entry belongs to a study of T-cell reconstitution after alpha-beta-depleted transplantation in children. Findings and caveats of the study: The high TCRbeta diversity at day 60 in some patients came from surviving recipient T cells and thymic progenitors. By one year post-transplant, T-cell counts and diversity largely arose from T cells that were newly produced. By about two months after transplant, alpha-beta T cells reportedly arose from several hundred graft clones that had expanded.

Preparation of the TCRbeta library involved a method that used unique molecular identifiers. TCRdb redid the calling of the PCR reads with MiXCR, one entry per CDR3 protein. This repertoire shows roughly 490,000 distinct CDR3 sequences, about an eighth found once; its top ten account for around 15%. The sequencing used PBMCs, mostly from graft donor cells, collected 180 days after TCRalphabeta/CD19-depleted stem cell transplant. This TCR was sampled from a female patient aged 2 to 10 who had a stem cell transplant for aplastic anemia, so the T cells may come from the graft donor. The gene calls are TRBV20-1 and TRBJ2-1; no reliable D call. CDR3 DNA sequence: TGCAGTGCTAAAGGTTTCAATGAGCAGTTCTTC. It is translated as CSAKGFNEQFF.